This TCR beta chain was captured by sequencing in a study of identical twins. Study-wide results and limits: Its conclusions, products of cross-sectional statistical analysis, did not come from following the same donors.

The authors used template switching to add a universal primer site and gave cDNA unique molecular identifiers. Via MiXCR, TCRdb re-called the 5' RACE reads, giving one row per CDR3 protein. The sample contains approximately 890,000 distinct CDR3 sequences, 10% to 15% of which appear only once. This clonotype was detected many times. Its cognate antigen is unknown. Donors were all healthy Caucasians. Germline CDR1 SGHVS, CDR2 FNYEAQ. The CDR3 totals 15 residues. With 1 base removed from V and 1 base from J, the gap between germline ends came to 9 bases. The data also belong to a second study, concerning yellow fever vaccine responses in identical twins.

The sequence derives from a woman between 18 and 29 years old in good health. The chain carries TRBV7-6 and TRBJ2-3, with D possibly being TRBD2 (6 bases). Specimen: PBMCs. This chain's CDR3 is CASSLGRGRTDTQYF. CDR3 nucleotide sequence: TGTGCCAGCAGCTTAGGGCGGGGCCGCACAGATACGCAGTATTTT.